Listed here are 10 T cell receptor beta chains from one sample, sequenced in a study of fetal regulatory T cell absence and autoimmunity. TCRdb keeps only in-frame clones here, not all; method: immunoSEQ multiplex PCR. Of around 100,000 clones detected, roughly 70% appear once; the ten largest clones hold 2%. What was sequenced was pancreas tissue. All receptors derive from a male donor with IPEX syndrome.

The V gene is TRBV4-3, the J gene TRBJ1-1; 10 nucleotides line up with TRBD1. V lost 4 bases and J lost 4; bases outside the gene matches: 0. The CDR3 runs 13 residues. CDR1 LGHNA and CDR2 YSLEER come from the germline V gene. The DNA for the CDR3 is TGCGCCAGCAGCCGGACAGGGGGCACTGAAGCTTTCTTT. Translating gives CASSRTGGTEAFF.

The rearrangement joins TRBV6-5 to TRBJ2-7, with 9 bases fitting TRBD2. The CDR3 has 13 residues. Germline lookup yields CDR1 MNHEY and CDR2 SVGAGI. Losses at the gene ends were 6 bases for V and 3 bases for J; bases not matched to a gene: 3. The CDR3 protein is CASRSSGVYEQYF. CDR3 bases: TGTGCCAGCAGATCTAGCGGGGTCTACGAGCAGTACTTC.

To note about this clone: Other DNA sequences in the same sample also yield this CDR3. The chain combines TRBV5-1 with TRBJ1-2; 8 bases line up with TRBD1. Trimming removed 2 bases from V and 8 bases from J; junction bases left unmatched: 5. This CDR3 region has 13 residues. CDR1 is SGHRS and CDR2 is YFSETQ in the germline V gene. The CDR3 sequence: CASSLGQGGGYTF. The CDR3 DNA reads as TGCGCCAGCAGCTTAGGACAGGGAGGAGGCTACACCTTC.

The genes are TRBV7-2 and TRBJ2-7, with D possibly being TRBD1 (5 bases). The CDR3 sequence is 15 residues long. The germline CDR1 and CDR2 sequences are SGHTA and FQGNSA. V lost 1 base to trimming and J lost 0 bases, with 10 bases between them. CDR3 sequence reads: CASSLDVGLSYEQYF. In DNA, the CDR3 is TGTGCCAGCAGCTTAGATGTGGGGCTCTCCTACGAGCAGTACTTC.

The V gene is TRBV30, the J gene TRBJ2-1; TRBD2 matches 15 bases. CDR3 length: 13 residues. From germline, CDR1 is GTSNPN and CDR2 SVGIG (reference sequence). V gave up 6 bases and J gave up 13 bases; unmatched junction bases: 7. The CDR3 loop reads CACRTSGRAIQFF. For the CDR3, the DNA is TGTGCCTGCAGGACTAGCGGGAGGGCCATTCAGTTCTTC.

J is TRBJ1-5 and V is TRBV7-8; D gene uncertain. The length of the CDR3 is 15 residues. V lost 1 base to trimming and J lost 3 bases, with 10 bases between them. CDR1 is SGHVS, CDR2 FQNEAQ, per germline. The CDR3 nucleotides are TGTGCCAGCAGCTTAGGAGGGTCCCTCAATCAGCCCCAGCATTTT. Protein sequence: CASSLGGSLNQPQHF.

CDR3 DNA sequence: TGTGCCAGCAGCCTTAGCGGGAGGGGCCACGAGCAGTACTTC. This codes for CASSLSGRGHEQYF. V usage is TRBV7-2 and J usage is TRBJ2-7; 11 positions agree with TRBD2. Germline CDR1 is SGHTA and CDR2 is FQGNSA. The junction had 5 bases not matched to a gene; V was cut back by 5 bases and J by 5 bases. This CDR3 spans 14 amino acids.

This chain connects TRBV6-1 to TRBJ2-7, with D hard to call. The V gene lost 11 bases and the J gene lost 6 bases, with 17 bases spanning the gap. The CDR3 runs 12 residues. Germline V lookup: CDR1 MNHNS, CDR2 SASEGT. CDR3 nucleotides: TGTGCCCTTAGGTTTTTCCCGGGCGAGCAGTACTTC. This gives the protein CALRFFPGEQYF.

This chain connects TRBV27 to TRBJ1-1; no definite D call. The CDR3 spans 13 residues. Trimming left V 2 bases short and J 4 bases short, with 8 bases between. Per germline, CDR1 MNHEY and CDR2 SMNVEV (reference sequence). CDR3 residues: CASSLRRSTEAFF. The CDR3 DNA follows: TGTGCCAGCAGTTTACGGCGGAGCACTGAAGCTTTCTTT.

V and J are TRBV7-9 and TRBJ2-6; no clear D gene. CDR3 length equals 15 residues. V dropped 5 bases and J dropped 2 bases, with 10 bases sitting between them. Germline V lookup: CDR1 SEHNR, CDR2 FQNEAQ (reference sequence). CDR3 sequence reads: CASSPRVPGANVLTF. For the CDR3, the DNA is TGTGCCAGCAGCCCACGGGTTCCTGGGGCCAACGTCCTGACTTTC.